The present entry profiles one TCR beta chain with its context. Its cognate antigen is unknown. Attached unique molecular identifiers marked individual cDNA molecules. One entry per CDR3 protein, called by TCRdb with MiXCR from the 5' RACE reads. The sample carries some 96,000 distinct CDR3 sequences, less than 15% recorded once. These data come from a study of early T cells in non-severe SARS-CoV-2 infection. Study summary: Alpha and beta chains were unpaired, from unsorted whole-blood bulk RNA.

Study-level points and caveats: Matching with VDJdb favored anti-spike CD8 responses (missing private and CD4 specificities).

CDR3 size: 16 residues. V shed 4 bases, J shed 7 bases, and the junction held 12 bases outside the gene matches. Looked up from germline, CDR1 is SGHTA and CDR2 is FQGNSA. The sample was whole blood. The rearrangement uses TRBV7-2 and TRBJ2-7, with 11 nucleotides matching TRBD2. The receptor's source is an adult who was a healthcare worker with PCR-confirmed SARS-CoV-2 infection or an uninfected control (not recorded which). The CDR3 coding sequence is TGTGCCAGCAGCTCCCGGCCTAGCGGGGGGACTTTGGAGCAGTACTTC. Protein product: CASSSRPSGGTLEQYF.